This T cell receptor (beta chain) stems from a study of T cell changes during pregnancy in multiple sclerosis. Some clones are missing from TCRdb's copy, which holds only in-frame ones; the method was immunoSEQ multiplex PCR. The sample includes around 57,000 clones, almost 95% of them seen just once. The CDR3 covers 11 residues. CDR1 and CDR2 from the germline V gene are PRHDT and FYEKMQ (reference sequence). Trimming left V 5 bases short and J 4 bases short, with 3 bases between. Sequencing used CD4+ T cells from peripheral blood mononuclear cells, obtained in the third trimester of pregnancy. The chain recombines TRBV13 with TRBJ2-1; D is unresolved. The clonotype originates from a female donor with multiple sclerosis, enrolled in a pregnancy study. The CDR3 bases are TGTGCCAGCAGCCTTTACAATGAGCAGTTCTTC. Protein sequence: CASSLYNEQFF.